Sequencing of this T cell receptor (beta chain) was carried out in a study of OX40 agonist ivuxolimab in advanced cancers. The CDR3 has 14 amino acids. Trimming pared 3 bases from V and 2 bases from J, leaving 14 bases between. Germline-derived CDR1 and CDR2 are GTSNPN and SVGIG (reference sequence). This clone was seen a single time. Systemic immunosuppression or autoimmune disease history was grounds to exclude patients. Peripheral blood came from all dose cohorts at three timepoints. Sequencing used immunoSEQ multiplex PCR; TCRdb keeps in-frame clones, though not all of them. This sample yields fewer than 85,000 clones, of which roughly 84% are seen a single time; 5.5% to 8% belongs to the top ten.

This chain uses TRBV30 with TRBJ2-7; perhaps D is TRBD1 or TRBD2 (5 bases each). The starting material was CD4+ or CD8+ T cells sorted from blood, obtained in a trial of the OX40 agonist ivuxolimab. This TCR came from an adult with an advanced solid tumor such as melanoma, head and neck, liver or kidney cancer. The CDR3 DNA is TGTGCCTGGAGGCCCCGGGACCCACCCTACGAGCAGTACTTC. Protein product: CAWRPRDPPYEQYF.